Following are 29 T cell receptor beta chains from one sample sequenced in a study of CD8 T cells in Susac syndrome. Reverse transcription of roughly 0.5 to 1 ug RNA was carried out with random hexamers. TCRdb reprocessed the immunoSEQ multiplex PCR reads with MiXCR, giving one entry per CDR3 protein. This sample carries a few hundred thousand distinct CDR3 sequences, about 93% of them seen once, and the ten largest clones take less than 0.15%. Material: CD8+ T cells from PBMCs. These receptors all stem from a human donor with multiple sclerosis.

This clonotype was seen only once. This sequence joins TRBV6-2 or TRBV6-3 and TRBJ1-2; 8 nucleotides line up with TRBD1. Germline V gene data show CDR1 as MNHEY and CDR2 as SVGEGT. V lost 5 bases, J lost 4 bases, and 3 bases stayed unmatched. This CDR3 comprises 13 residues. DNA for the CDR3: TGTGCCAGCAGTGGGACAGGACTCTATGGCTACACCTTC. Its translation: CASSGTGLYGYTF.

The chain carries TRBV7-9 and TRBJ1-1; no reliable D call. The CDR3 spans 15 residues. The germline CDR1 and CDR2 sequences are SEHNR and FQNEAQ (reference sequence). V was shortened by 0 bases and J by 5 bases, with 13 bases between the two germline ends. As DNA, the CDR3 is TGTGCCAGCAGCTTAGCGCCCGGCCGCGGGACTGAAGCTTTCTTT. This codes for CASSLAPGRGTEAFF.

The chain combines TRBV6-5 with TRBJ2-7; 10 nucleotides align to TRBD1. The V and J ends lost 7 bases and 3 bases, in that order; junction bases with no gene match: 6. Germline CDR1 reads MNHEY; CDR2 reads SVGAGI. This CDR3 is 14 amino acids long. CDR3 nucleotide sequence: TGTGCCAGCAAAGAGGGACAGGGGATCTACGAGCAGTACTTC. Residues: CASKEGQGIYEQYF.

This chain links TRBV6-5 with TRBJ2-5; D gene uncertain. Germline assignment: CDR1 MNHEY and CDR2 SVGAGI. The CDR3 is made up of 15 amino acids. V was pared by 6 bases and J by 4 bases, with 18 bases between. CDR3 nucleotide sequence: TGTGCCAGCAGCCTCACCGACCCCCGAGTAGAGACCCAGTACTTC. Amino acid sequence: CASSLTDPRVETQYF.

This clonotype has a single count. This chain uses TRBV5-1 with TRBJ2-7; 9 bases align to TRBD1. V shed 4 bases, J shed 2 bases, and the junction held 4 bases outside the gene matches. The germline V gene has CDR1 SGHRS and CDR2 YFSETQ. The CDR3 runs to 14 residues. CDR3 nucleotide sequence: TGCGCCAGCAGCCCTTGGGACAGGGCCTACGAGCAGTACTTC. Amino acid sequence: CASSPWDRAYEQYF.

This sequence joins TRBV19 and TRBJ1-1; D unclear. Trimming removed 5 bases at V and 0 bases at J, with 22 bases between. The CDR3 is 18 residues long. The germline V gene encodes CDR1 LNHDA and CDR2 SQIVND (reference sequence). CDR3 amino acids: CASSAIVLHEVLNTEAFF. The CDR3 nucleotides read TGTGCCAGTAGTGCCATTGTCCTACATGAAGTCCTGAACACTGAAGCTTTCTTT.

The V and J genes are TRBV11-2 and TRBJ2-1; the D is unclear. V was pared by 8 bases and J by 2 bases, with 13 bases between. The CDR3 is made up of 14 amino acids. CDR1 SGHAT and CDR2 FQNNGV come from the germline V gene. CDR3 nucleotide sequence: TGTGCCAGCTCTCCGGCACAGCCCTACAATGAGCAGTTCTTC. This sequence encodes CASSPAQPYNEQFF.

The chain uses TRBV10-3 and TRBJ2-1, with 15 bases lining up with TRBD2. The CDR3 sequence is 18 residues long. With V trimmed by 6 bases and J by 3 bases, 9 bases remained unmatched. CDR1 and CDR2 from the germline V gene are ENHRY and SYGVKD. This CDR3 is CAIRNLPGLAGGYNEQFF. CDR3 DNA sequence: TGTGCCATCAGAAACCTGCCGGGACTAGCGGGAGGCTACAATGAGCAGTTCTTC.

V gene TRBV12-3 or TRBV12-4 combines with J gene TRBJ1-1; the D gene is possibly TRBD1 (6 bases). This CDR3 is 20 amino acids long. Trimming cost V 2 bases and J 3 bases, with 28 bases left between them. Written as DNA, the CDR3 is TGTGCCAGCAGTTTATACAGGGAGGGTGGCTTATCATTCGGGGACACTGAAGCTTTCTTT. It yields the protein CASSLYREGGLSFGDTEAFF.

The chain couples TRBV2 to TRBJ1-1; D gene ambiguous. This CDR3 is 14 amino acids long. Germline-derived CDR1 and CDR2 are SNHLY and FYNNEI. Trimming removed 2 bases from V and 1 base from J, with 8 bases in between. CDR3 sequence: CASSEISGNTEAFF. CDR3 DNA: TGTGCCAGCAGTGAAATCTCAGGGAACACTGAAGCTTTCTTT.

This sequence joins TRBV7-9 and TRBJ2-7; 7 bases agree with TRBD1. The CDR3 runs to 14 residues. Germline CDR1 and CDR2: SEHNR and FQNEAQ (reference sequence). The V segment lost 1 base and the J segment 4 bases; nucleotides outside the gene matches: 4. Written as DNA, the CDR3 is TGTGCCAGCAGCTTAGTGGGCAGGGGGTACGAGCAGTACTTC. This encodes CASSLVGRGYEQYF.

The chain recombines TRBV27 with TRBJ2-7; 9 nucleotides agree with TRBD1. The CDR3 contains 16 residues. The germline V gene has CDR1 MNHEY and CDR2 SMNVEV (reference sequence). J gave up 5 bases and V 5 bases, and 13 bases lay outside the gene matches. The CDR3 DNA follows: TGTGCCAGCAGTCCTAACTCCAGGGACAGGGTCCACGAGCAGTACTTC. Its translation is CASSPNSRDRVHEQYF.

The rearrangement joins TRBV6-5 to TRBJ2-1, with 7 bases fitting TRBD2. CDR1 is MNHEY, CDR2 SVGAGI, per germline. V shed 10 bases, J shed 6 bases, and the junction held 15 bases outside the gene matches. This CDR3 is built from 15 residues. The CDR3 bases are TGTGCCACACGGAGCGGGGCGGCGCTTAGCAATGAGCAGTTCTTC. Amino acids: CATRSGAALSNEQFF.

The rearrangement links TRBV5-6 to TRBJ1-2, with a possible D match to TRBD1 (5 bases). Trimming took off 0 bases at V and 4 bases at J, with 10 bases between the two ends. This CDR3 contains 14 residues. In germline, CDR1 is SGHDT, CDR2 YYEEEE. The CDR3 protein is CASSLGQGLYGYTF. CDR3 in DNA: TGTGCCAGCAGCTTGGGGCAGGGCCTCTATGGCTACACCTTC.

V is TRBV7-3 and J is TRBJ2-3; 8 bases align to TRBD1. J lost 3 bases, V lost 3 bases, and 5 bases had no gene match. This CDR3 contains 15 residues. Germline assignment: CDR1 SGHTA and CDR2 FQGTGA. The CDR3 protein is CASSLTGVWTDTQYF. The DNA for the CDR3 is TGTGCCAGCAGCTTGACAGGGGTTTGGACAGATACGCAGTATTTT.

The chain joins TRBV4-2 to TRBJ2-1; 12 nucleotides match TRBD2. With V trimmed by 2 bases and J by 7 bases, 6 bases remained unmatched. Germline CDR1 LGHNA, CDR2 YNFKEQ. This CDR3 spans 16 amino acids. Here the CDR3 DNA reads TGTGCCAGCAGCCAACCGCTAGCGGGGGGGGATAATGAGCAGTTCTTC. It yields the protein CASSQPLAGGDNEQFF.

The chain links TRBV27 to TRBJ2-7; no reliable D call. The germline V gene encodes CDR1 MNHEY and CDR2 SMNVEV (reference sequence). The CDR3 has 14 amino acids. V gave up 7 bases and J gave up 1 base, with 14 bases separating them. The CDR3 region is CASMGTSTSYEQYF. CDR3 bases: TGTGCCAGCATGGGCACTTCGACGTCCTACGAGCAGTACTTC.

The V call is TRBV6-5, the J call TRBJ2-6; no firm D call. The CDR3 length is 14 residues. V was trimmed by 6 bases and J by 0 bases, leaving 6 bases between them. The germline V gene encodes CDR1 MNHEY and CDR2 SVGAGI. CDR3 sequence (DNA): TGTGCCAGCAGCTGGGCCTCTGGGGCCAACGTCCTGACTTTC. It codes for CASSWASGANVLTF.

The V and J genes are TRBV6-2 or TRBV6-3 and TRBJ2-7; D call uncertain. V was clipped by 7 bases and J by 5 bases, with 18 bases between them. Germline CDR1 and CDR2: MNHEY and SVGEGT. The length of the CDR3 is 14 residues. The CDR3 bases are TGTGCCAGCACCTACGAGGCCGCTGCGGACGAGCAGTACTTC. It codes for CASTYEAAADEQYF.

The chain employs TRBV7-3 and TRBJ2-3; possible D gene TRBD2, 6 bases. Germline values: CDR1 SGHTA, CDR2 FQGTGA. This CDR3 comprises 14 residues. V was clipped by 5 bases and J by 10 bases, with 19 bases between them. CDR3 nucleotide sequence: TGTGCCAGCAGCCTCACCGCACTAGGAGGGGCGCAGTATTTT. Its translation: CASSLTALGGAQYF.

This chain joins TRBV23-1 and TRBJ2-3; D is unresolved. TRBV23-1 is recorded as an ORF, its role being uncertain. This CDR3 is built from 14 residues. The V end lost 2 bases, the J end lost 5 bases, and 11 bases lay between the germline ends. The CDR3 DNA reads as TGCGCCAGCAGTCAACCCCCTCTGGGAGATACGCAGTATTTT. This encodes CASSQPPLGDTQYF.

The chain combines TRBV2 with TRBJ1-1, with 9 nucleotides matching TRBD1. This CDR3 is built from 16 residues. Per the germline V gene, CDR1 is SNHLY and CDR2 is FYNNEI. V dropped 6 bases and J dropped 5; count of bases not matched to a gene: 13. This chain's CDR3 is CASSRDRESSRTEAFF. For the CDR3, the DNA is TGTGCCAGCAGCAGGGACAGGGAGAGCTCTAGAACTGAAGCTTTCTTT.

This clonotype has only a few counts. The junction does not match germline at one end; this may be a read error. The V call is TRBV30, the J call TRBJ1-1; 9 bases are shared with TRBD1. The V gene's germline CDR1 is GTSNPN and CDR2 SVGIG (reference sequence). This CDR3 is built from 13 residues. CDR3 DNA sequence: TGTGCCTGGAGTGTGGGGACAGGGACTGGAGCTTTCTTT. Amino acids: CAWSVGTGTGAFF.

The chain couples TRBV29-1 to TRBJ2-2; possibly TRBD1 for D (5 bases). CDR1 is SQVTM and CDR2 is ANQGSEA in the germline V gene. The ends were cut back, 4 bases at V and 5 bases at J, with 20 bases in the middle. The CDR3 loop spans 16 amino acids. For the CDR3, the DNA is TGCAGCGTTGTCGGCAGGGAAAGTCGAAGTACCGGGGAGCTGTTTTTT. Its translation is CSVVGRESRSTGELFF.

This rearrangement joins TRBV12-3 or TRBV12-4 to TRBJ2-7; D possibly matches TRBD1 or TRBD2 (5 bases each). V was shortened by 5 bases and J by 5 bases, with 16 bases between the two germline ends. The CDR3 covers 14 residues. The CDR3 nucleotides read TGTGCCAGCAGTAGGGACCTAAAGCAGCACGAGCAGTACTTC. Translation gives CASSRDLKQHEQYF.

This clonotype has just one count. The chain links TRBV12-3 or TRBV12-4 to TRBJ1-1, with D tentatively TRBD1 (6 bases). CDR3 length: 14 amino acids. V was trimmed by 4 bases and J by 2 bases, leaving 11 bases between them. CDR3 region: CASSSWTDNTEAFF. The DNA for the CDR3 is TGTGCCAGCAGTTCTTGGACAGACAACACTGAAGCTTTCTTT.

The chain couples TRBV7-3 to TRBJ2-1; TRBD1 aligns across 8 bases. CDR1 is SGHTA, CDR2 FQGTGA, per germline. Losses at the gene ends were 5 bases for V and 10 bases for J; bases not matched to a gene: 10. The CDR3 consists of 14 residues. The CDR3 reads CASSLLQGAGEQFF. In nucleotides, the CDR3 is TGTGCCAGCAGCCTACTCCAGGGGGCCGGGGAGCAGTTCTTC.

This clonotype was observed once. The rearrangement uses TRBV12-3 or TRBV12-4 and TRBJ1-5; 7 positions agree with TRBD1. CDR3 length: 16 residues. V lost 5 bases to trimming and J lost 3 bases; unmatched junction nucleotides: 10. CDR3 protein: CASSPDGTALNQPQHF. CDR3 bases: TGTGCCAGCAGTCCCGACGGGACAGCGCTCAATCAGCCCCAGCATTTT.

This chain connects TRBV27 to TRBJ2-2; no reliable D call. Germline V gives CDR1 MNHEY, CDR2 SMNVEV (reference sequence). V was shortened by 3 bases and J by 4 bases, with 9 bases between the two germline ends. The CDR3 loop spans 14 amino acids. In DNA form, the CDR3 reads TGTGCCAGCAGTTTGGGGATAGGCACCGGGGAGCTGTTTTTT. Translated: CASSLGIGTGELFF.